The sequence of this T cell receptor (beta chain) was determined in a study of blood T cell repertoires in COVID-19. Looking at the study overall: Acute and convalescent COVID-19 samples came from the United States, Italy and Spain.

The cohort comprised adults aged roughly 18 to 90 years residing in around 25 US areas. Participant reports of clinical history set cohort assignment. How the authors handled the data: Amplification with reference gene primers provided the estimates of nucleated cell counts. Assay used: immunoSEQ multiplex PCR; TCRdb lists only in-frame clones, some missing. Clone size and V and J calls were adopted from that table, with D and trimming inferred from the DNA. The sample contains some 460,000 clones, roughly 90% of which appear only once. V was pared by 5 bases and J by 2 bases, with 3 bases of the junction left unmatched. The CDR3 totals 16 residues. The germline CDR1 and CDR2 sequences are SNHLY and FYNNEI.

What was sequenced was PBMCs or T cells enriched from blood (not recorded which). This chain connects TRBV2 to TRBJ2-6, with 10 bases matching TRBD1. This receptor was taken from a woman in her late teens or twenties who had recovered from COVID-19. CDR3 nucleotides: TGTGCCAGCAGTAGACAGGGGGCTGCTGGGGCCAACGTCCTGACTTTC. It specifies CASSRQGAAGANVLTF.